The rows below give T cell receptor beta chains drawn from one sample of a study of beta chain features in type 1 diabetes. Using immunoSEQ multiplex PCR, the repertoire was profiled, and TCRdb retains in-frame clones only, with some absent. The repertoire includes 850,000 to 900,000 clones, about a sixth of them detected once, and 0.023% sits in the top ten. The sample was naive CD4+ T cells from blood. The receptors were gathered from a young woman in good health. Each CDR3 is given with its conserved first and last residue. D genes are given only for firm matches. Part of the rows lack a size; the others show once, few, many or a class for expanded clones.

clone_size: few; v_call: TRBV19; d_call: .; j_call: TRBJ2-5; cdr3_aa: CASSTSGPETQYF; cdr3_nt: TGTGCCAGTAGTACCTCGGGCCCAGAGACCCAGTACTTC
clone_size: few; v_call: TRBV7-3; d_call: TRBD1; j_call: TRBJ2-1; cdr3_aa: CASSSRTGSSYNEQFF; cdr3_nt: TGTGCCAGCAGCTCCAGGACAGGCAGCTCCTACAATGAGCAGTTCTTC
clone_size: few; v_call: TRBV9; d_call: TRBD1; j_call: TRBJ2-5; cdr3_aa: CASSPGGFETQYF; cdr3_nt: TGTGCCAGCAGCCCAGGGGGATTTGAGACCCAGTACTTC
clone_size: .; v_call: TRBV11-2; d_call: .; j_call: TRBJ2-5; cdr3_aa: CASMGGETQYF; cdr3_nt: TGTGCCAGCATGGGTGGCGAGACCCAGTACTTC
clone_size: .; v_call: TRBV4-2; d_call: TRBD2; j_call: TRBJ2-1; cdr3_aa: CASTLAGVNNEQFF; cdr3_nt: TGTGCCAGCACGCTAGCGGGAGTTAACAATGAGCAGTTCTTC
clone_size: .; v_call: TRBV27; d_call: .; j_call: TRBJ2-7; cdr3_aa: CASSFNREVSSYEQYF; cdr3_nt: TGTGCCAGCAGTTTCAACAGGGAAGTATCCTCCTACGAGCAGTACTTC
clone_size: .; v_call: TRBV28; d_call: .; j_call: TRBJ2-4; cdr3_aa: CASSLSGGPQYF; cdr3_nt: TGTGCCAGCAGTCTATCCGGGGGACCTCAGTACTTC
clone_size: few; v_call: TRBV6-5; d_call: .; j_call: TRBJ2-7; cdr3_aa: CASSYAAGGSYEQYF; cdr3_nt: TGTGCCAGCAGTTATGCGGCCGGGGGCTCCTACGAGCAGTACTTC
clone_size: few; v_call: TRBV5-1; d_call: .; j_call: TRBJ2-3; cdr3_aa: CASSLAPQAGPDTQYF; cdr3_nt: TGCGCCAGCAGCTTGGCCCCCCAGGCAGGGCCAGATACGCAGTATTTT
clone_size: few; v_call: TRBV18; d_call: TRBD2; j_call: TRBJ2-7; cdr3_aa: CASSPRVAGGYEQYF; cdr3_nt: TGTGCCAGCTCACCGCGGGTAGCGGGAGGCTACGAGCAGTACTTC